Below, 8 T cell receptor beta chains from the same sample are listed, as sequenced in a study of blood T cell repertoires in COVID-19. Method: immunoSEQ multiplex PCR; TCRdb's copy keeps in-frame clones and lacks some. The table lists roughly 92,000 clones, 90% of them singletons, with over 4.5% in the top ten. The specimen was peripheral blood. The receptors were gathered from a man in his fifties or sixties with acute or convalescent COVID-19.

Only a few counts were recorded for this clone. The chain employs TRBV23-1 and TRBJ1-5; TRBD1 agrees at 7 bases. TRBV23-1 is noted as an ORF with a role that remains uncertain. The CDR3 totals 12 residues. The junction had 5 bases not matched to a gene; V was cut back by 9 bases and J by 6 bases. The CDR3 is CARKQGSQPQHF. The DNA of the CDR3 is TGCGCCAGGAAACAGGGGAGTCAGCCCCAGCATTTT.

This chain links TRBV9 with TRBJ2-1; TRBD1 matches 8 bases. V lost 5 bases and J lost 5; bases outside the gene matches: 12. This CDR3 contains 16 residues. In germline, CDR1 is SGDLS, CDR2 YYNGEE. CDR3 coding DNA: TGTGCCAGCAGAATCCTACAGGGGGAGGTTCACAATGAGCAGTTCTTC. Encoded protein: CASRILQGEVHNEQFF.

The V gene is TRBV7-9, the J gene TRBJ1-2; 7 bases map to TRBD1. CDR3 size: 13 residues. Germline trimming cut 1 base from V and 6 bases from J; bases unmatched to any gene: 2. From germline, CDR1 is SEHNR and CDR2 FQNEAQ (reference sequence). CDR3 in amino acids: CASSLVTGDGYTF. The DNA of the CDR3 is TGTGCCAGCAGCTTAGTTACAGGGGATGGCTACACCTTC.

Note on this clone: The same CDR3 can be traced to other DNA sequences in this sample. J is TRBJ1-6 and V is TRBV2; D is unresolved. CDR3 length equals 13 residues. Germline V gene data show CDR1 as SNHLY and CDR2 as FYNNEI. The V and J ends lost 1 base and 9 bases respectively, with 7 bases between them. CDR3 protein: CASSEDRGSPLHF. In DNA form, the CDR3 reads TGTGCCAGCAGTGAAGACCGAGGTTCACCCCTCCACTTT.

This chain uses TRBV5-8 with TRBJ2-1, with a tentative D call TRBD2 (5 bases). Trimming stripped 4 bases from V and 9 bases from J, with 14 bases between. CDR1 and CDR2 (germline): SGHTS, YDEGEE. CDR3 length: 13 amino acids. The chain's CDR3 is CASSPPTRREQFF. The CDR3 DNA reads TGTGCCAGCAGCCCCCCAACTAGACGTGAGCAGTTCTTC.

This chain uses TRBV6-2 or TRBV6-3 with TRBJ1-4; 7 bases agree with TRBD1. The V gene's germline CDR1 is MNHEY and CDR2 SVGEGT. V lost 5 bases and J lost 2; bases outside the gene matches: 14. The CDR3 sequence is 18 residues long. CDR3 sequence: CASSKQQGSTRTNEKLFF. In DNA, the CDR3 is TGTGCCAGCAGTAAACAACAGGGGTCTACAAGGACTAATGAAAAACTGTTTTTT.

This clone was observed once. The chain employs TRBV19 and TRBJ2-1, with TRBD2 matching over 13 bases. The length of the CDR3 is 16 residues. With V trimmed by 5 bases and J by 8 bases, 9 bases remained unmatched. Germline CDR1 is LNHDA and CDR2 is SQIVND (reference sequence). In nucleotides, the CDR3 is TGTGCCAGTAGTTCGTCCGGGACTAGCGGGGTCCATGAGCAGTTCTTC. It translates to CASSSSGTSGVHEQFF. Full variable domain (rest looked up from reference TRBV19 and TRBJ2-1): DGGITQSPKYLFRKEGQNVTLSCEQNLNHDAMYWYRQDPGQGLRLIYYSQIVNDFQKGDIAEGYSVSREKKESFPLTVTSAQKNPTAFYLCASSSSGTSGVHEQFFGPGTRLTVL.

The gene calls are TRBV9 and TRBJ1-3; perhaps TRBD1 as D (6 bases). This CDR3 has 15 residues. V shed 3 bases and J shed 2 bases, with 12 bases lying between them. The germline gives CDR1 SGDLS, CDR2 YYNGEE. The CDR3: CASSASGVTGNTIYF. In nucleotides, the CDR3 is TGTGCCAGCAGCGCCTCAGGGGTAACTGGAAACACCATATATTTT.